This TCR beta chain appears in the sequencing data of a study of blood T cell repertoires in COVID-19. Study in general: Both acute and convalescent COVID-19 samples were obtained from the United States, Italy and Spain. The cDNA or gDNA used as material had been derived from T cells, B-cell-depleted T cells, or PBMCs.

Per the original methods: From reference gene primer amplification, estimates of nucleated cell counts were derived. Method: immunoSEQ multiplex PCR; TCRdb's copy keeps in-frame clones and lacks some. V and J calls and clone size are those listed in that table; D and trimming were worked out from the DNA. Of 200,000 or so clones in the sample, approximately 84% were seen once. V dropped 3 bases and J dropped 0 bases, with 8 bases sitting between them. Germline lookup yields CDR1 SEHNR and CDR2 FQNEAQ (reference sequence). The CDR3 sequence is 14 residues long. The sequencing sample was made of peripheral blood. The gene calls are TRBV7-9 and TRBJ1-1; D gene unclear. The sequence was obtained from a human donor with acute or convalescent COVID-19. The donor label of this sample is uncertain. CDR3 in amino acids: CASSFRGLNTEAFF. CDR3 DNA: TGTGCCAGCAGCTTCCGAGGGCTGAACACTGAAGCTTTCTTT. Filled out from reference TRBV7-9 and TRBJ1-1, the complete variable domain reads DTGVSQNPRHKITKRGQNVTFRCDPISEHNRLYWYRQTLGQGPEFLTYFQNEAQLEKSRLLSDRFSAERPKGSFSTLEIQRTEQGDSAMYLCASSFRGLNTEAFFGQGTRLTVV.